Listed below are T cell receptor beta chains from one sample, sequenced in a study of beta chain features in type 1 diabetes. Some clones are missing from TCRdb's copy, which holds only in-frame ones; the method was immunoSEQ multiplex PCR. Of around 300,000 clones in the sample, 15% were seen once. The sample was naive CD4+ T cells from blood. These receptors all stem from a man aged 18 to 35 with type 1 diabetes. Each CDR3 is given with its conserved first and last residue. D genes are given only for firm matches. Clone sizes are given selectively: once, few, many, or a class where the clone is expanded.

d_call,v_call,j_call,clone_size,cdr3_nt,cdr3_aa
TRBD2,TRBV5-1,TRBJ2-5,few,TGCGCCAGCCGCTCCCGAGCGGGGGGGGTCTGGGAGACCCAGTACTTC,CASRSRAGGVWETQYF
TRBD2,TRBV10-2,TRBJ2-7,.,TGCGCCAGCAGTGAGACTAGCGGGTCGGAATACGAGCAGTACTTC,CASSETSGSEYEQYF
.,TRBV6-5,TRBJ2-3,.,TGTGCCAGCAATTCAGTGGGCACAGATACGCAGTATTTT,CASNSVGTDTQYF
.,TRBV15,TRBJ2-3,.,TGTGCCACCAGCCGGGACTTCACAGATACGCAGTATTTT,CATSRDFTDTQYF
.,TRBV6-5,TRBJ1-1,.,TGTGCCAGCGTGAGGGAGACCGGGACAGAAGCTTTCTTT,CASVRETGTEAFF
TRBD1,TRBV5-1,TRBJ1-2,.,TGCGCCAGCAGCCCCGAGACAGGGCACTATGGCTACACCTTC,CASSPETGHYGYTF
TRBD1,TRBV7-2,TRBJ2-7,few,TGTGCCAGCAGCATACGGGACAGGGGTAATTACGAGCAGTACTTC,CASSIRDRGNYEQYF
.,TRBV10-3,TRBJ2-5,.,TGTGCCATCAGTGACAGAATTACGTCTCCAGAGACCCAGTACTTC,CAISDRITSPETQYF
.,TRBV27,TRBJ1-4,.,TGTGCCAGCAGTTACGAGGGGGAGAATGAAAAACTGTTTTTT,CASSYEGENEKLFF
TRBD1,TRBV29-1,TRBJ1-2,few,TGCAGCATTGGACAGGGCGCTAGGAGCGGCTACACCTTC,CSIGQGARSGYTF
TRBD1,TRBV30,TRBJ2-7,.,TGTGCCTCCCGGGACAGGGAGTACGAGCAGTACTTC,CASRDREYEQYF
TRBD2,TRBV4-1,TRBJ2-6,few,TGCGCCAGCAGCCCCCAAGCGGGAGGCGCCGGGGCCAACGTCCTGACTTTC,CASSPQAGGAGANVLTF
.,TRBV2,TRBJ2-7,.,TGTGCCAGCAGTGTGAGGACTGGCGACTACGAGCAGTACTTC,CASSVRTGDYEQYF
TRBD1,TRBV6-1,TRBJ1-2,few,TGTGCCAGCAGTGGTGTGGGACAGGGAAGCAACGGCTACACCTTC,CASSGVGQGSNGYTF
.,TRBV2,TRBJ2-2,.,TGTGCCAGTGCACAGGGAGTCACCGGGGAGCTGTTTTTT,CASAQGVTGELFF
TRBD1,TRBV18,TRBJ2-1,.,TGTGCCAGCTCACCAAAACAGGGGGCCTACAATGAGCAGTTCTTC,CASSPKQGAYNEQFF
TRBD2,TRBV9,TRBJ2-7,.,TGTGCCAGCAGCAAGGCTGTAACTAGCGGGAGTGTCTACGAGCAGTACTTC,CASSKAVTSGSVYEQYF
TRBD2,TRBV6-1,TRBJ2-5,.,TGTGCTTGTAGCGGGGGGGCCCCAGAGACCCAGTACTTC,CACSGGAPETQYF
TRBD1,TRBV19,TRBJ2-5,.,TGTGCCAGTAGTATAGAAAGGGGGCGCATGGAGACCCAGTACTTC,CASSIERGRMETQYF
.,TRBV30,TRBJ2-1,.,TGTGCTTACGGAGGGGTGGCCTACAATGAGCAGTTCTTC,CAYGGVAYNEQFF
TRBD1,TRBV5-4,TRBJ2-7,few,TGTGCCAGCAGCTTGGGAGGACAGGGGCTGTCCGGAGAGCAGTACTTC,CASSLGGQGLSGEQYF
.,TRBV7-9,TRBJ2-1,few,TGTGCCAGCAGCTTAGGGACAAGCAATGAGCAGTTCTTC,CASSLGTSNEQFF
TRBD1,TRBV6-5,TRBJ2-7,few,TGTGCCAGCAGTCGACAGGGCTCCTACGAGCAGTACTTC,CASSRQGSYEQYF
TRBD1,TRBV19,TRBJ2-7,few,TGTGCCAGTAGTAGACAGGGATACGAGCAGTACTTC,CASSRQGYEQYF
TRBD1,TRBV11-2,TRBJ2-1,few,TGTGCCAGCAGCTTACATCCGATACAGGGGGCAAAGGCCAATGAGCAGTTCTTC,CASSLHPIQGAKANEQFF
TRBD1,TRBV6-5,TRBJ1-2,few,TGTGCCAGCAGATTAACAGGGGGCACCTATGGCTACACCTTC,CASRLTGGTYGYTF
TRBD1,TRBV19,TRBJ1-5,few,TGTGCCAGTGGAGACAGGGCGAATCAGCCCCAGCATTTT,CASGDRANQPQHF